The 11 T cell receptor beta chains in this list originate from one sample, sequenced in a study of T cell changes during pregnancy in multiple sclerosis (dated by TCRdb to between 2018 and 2021). The library relied on the immunoSEQ multiplex PCR assay. TCRdb's version of the immuneACCESS table is confined to in-frame rearrangements and falls short of the full clone set. An unresolved V gene accounts for under half of the shortfall where checked; the remainder is of unknown origin. The sample table holds tens of thousands of clones, of which around 95% were seen once. The ten top clones hold 0.36% of the sample. Sequencing used CD4+ T cells from peripheral blood mononuclear cells, obtained before pregnancy. The receptor set was obtained from a female donor with multiple sclerosis, enrolled in a pregnancy study.

V and J are TRBV27 and TRBJ2-1; 10 bases fit TRBD2. V was pared by 5 bases and J by 5 bases, with 24 bases of the junction left unmatched. The CDR3 length is 21 residues. Germline V gives CDR1 MNHEY, CDR2 SMNVEV (reference sequence). CDR3 nucleotides: TGTGCCAGCAGTCGGTATCCCCGACTAGCGGGCACTGAATTGCATCACAATGAGCAGTTCTTC. Its translation is CASSRYPRLAGTELHHNEQFF.

V usage is TRBV7-6 and J usage is TRBJ2-2; TRBD1 aligns across 10 bases. CDR1 is SGHVS, CDR2 FNYEAQ, per germline. The CDR3 length is 16 residues. With 5 bases clipped from V and 5 bases from J, the junction kept 8 bases outside the gene matches. The chain's CDR3 is CASSVRRGQGTGELFF. The CDR3 DNA follows: TGTGCCAGCAGCGTACGGAGGGGACAGGGGACCGGGGAGCTGTTTTTT.

V and J are TRBV2 and TRBJ1-3; the D gene is possibly TRBD1 (5 bases). Germline assignment: CDR1 SNHLY and CDR2 FYNNEI. This CDR3 is 14 amino acids long. Trimming removed 2 bases at V and 4 bases at J, with 9 bases between. The CDR3 DNA reads as TGTGCCAGCAGTGAACCCAGGGCCGGAAACACCATATATTTT. This encodes CASSEPRAGNTIYF.

The chain has TRBV6-5 and TRBJ1-1, with TRBD1 matching 7 bases. Trimming removed 3 bases from V and 1 base from J; junction bases left unmatched: 2. Germline CDR1 reads MNHEY; CDR2 reads SVGAGI. The length of the CDR3 is 14 residues. The CDR3 DNA reads as TGTGCCAGCAGTTATAGGGGGCGGAACACTGAAGCTTTCTTT. Its protein product is CASSYRGRNTEAFF.

The chain joins TRBV11-2 to TRBJ2-7; D remains unclear. Germline CDR1 is SGHAT and CDR2 is FQNNGV. The ends were cut back, 1 base at V and 3 bases at J, with 10 bases in the middle. This CDR3 spans 14 amino acids. CDR3 loop: CASSLVEHIYEQYF. The DNA for the CDR3 is TGTGCCAGCAGCTTAGTGGAGCACATCTACGAGCAGTACTTC.

The chain is built from TRBV19 and TRBJ1-1; 7 bases align to TRBD1. The CDR3 consists of 16 residues. J lost 6 bases, V lost 4 bases, and 14 bases had no gene match. Germline loops: CDR1 LNHDA, CDR2 SQIVND (reference sequence). CDR3 DNA: TGTGCCAGTAGTACCTTTAAGACAGGGAATAGCGCTGAAGCTTTCTTT. This translates into CASSTFKTGNSAEAFF.

The J gene is TRBJ1-5, the V gene TRBV28; maybe TRBD1 (5 bases). Trimming cost V 6 bases and J 7 bases, with 19 bases left between them. The CDR3 covers 15 residues. Per germline, CDR1 MDHEN and CDR2 SYDVKM. CDR3 protein: CASSPGGGRNQPQHF. The CDR3 DNA sequence: TGTGCCAGCAGCCCCGGGGGGGGGAGGAACCAGCCCCAGCATTTT.

This clone was counted once. The CDR3 nucleotides are TGTGCCAGCAGTGAAACCTTTCTGGAGCTCAAAAACATTCAGTACTTC. Translated: CASSETFLELKNIQYF. The V and J genes are TRBV6-1 and TRBJ2-4; no clear D. Germline V lookup: CDR1 MNHNS, CDR2 SASEGT. The CDR3 is 16 amino acids. Trimming took 2 bases from V and 3 from J, leaving 14 bases between them.

This clone turned up a few times. V is TRBV9 and J is TRBJ2-3, with TRBD2 as a possible D gene (5 bases). Trimming took off 1 base at V and 5 bases at J, with 8 bases between the two ends. The CDR3 is made up of 13 amino acids. Germline lookup yields CDR1 SGDLS and CDR2 YYNGEE. The CDR3 DNA is TGTGCCAGCAGCGTACGGGCGGGAGATACGCAGTATTTT. This codes for CASSVRAGDTQYF.

The rearrangement uses TRBV15 and TRBJ2-3; weak D call: TRBD2 (7 bases). V lost 8 bases, J lost 0 bases, and 12 bases lay in between. Looked up from germline, CDR1 is LNHNV and CDR2 is YYDKDF (reference sequence). The CDR3 spans 14 residues. As DNA, the CDR3 is TGTGCCACCGGAGGGGGGGGTAGCACAGATACGCAGTATTTT. Translation gives CATGGGGSTDTQYF.

The chain uses TRBV19 and TRBJ2-5; TRBD2 matches 7 bases. The CDR3 has 13 amino acids. V lost 8 bases to trimming and J lost 5 bases; unmatched junction nucleotides: 8. Germline CDR1 LNHDA, CDR2 SQIVND (reference sequence). The CDR3 spells CASGAGDGETQYF. Written as DNA, the CDR3 is TGTGCCAGTGGTGCGGGAGACGGGGAGACCCAGTACTTC.